These T cell receptor beta chains were read from a single sample in a study of CD4 T cells in relation to SARS-CoV-2 and coronaviruses. The method was immunoSEQ multiplex PCR; TCRdb's version includes in-frame clones alone and lacks a portion of them. The data show 60,000 or so clones, about 95% seen once. Sequenced material: naive CD4+ T cells from PBMCs. The receptors were gathered from a human donor in good health. CDR3s include the opening cysteine and the closing phenylalanine or tryptophan. The D gene is left open where the match is weak. Only part of the rows carry a size: once, few, many, or a class if the clone is expanded.

j_call	v_call	clone_size	d_call	cdr3_aa	cdr3_nt
TRBJ2-1	TRBV29-1	NA	TRBD2	CSVEGRGLAGVSEQFF	TGCAGCGTTGAAGGAAGGGGACTAGCGGGAGTTTCTGAGCAGTTCTTC
TRBJ2-4	TRBV24-1	NA	NA	CATSDPRDGPRNIQYF	TGTGCCACCAGTGACCCCAGGGACGGCCCAAGGAACATTCAGTACTTC
TRBJ2-5	TRBV2	NA	TRBD2	CASNRGLAGAETQYF	TGTGCCAGCAACCGAGGACTAGCGGGAGCGGAGACCCAGTACTTC
TRBJ2-2	TRBV2	NA	NA	CASSQGMNTGELFF	TGTGCCAGCAGTCAGGGGATGAACACCGGGGAGCTGTTTTTT
TRBJ2-2	TRBV5-4	NA	TRBD2	CASSIRLAGVTGELFF	TGTGCCAGCAGCATTAGACTAGCGGGAGTCACCGGGGAGCTGTTTTTT
TRBJ2-7	TRBV6-1	NA	TRBD1	CASSEDRGRSYEQYF	TGTGCCAGCAGTGAAGACAGGGGGCGATCCTACGAGCAGTACTTC
TRBJ1-1	TRBV19	NA	NA	CASSIPSPTEAFF	TGTGCCAGTAGTATCCCGAGCCCCACTGAAGCTTTCTTT
TRBJ1-6	TRBV5-1	NA	NA	CASSGDGSYNSPLHF	TGCGCCAGCAGCGGGGATGGGTCCTATAATTCACCCCTCCACTTT
TRBJ2-1	TRBV11-2	NA	TRBD2	CASRRVREGTEQFF	TGTGCCAGCAGGAGAGTGCGGGAGGGCACTGAGCAGTTCTTC
TRBJ2-1	TRBV6-1	NA	NA	CASSEQWGPNEQFF	TGTGCCAGCAGTGAACAATGGGGGCCCAATGAGCAGTTCTTC
TRBJ2-2	TRBV30	NA	TRBD1	CACLSGQGATGELFF	TGTGCCTGTCTCTCGGGGCAGGGGGCTACCGGGGAGCTGTTTTTT
TRBJ2-1	TRBV11-2	once	NA	CASSSHPRGNLGEQFF	TGTGCCAGCAGCTCCCACCCCCGCGGGAATTTGGGTGAGCAGTTCTTC
TRBJ2-7	TRBV28	NA	NA	CASSTPRDEQYF	TGTGCCAGCAGTACCCCCAGGGACGAGCAGTACTTC
TRBJ2-3	TRBV6-5	NA	NA	CASSYSTWTSTDTQYF	TGTGCCAGCAGTTACTCAACATGGACAAGCACAGATACGCAGTATTTT
TRBJ1-4	TRBV7-9	NA	NA	CASSFAGTRGEKLFF	TGTGCCAGCAGCTTCGCCGGGACTAGGGGTGAAAAACTGTTTTTT
TRBJ2-7	TRBV7-9	NA	TRBD1	CASSRDSLSYEQYF	TGTGCCAGCAGCCGGGACAGTCTCTCCTACGAGCAGTACTTC
TRBJ2-7	TRBV13	NA	NA	CASNRRGGSGEQYF	TGTGCCAGCAACAGAAGGGGGGGGAGTGGAGAGCAGTACTTC
TRBJ2-7	TRBV4-1	NA	TRBD2	CASSQDVASGTTSYEQYF	TGCGCCAGCAGCCAAGATGTCGCTAGCGGGACCACCTCCTACGAGCAGTACTTC
TRBJ2-1	TRBV4-1	NA	TRBD2	CASSQESSGISYNEQFF	TGCGCCAGCAGCCAAGAGAGTAGCGGGATTTCCTACAATGAGCAGTTCTTC
TRBJ1-5	TRBV6-2/TRBV6-3	NA	TRBD1	CASSTTGHQPQHF	TGTGCCAGCAGTACGACAGGGCATCAGCCCCAGCATTTT
TRBJ1-1	TRBV13	few	NA	CASSLERGGTAFF	TGTGCCAGCAGCTTAGAGAGGGGAGGGACAGCTTTCTTT
TRBJ2-3	TRBV24-1	NA	TRBD1	CATSDPTGSTDTQYF	TGTGCCACCAGTGACCCGACAGGGAGCACAGATACGCAGTATTTT
TRBJ2-6	TRBV2	NA	NA	CASSDLGASGANVLTF	TGTGCCAGCAGTGACCTGGGAGCGTCTGGGGCCAACGTCCTGACTTTC
TRBJ2-1	TRBV7-2	NA	NA	CASSSSNRDNEQFF	TGTGCCAGCAGCTCAAGTAACAGGGACAATGAGCAGTTCTTC
TRBJ2-5	TRBV5-8	NA	TRBD1	CASSFRDRQETQYF	TGTGCCAGCAGCTTCCGGGACAGGCAAGAGACCCAGTACTTC
TRBJ2-2	TRBV24-1	NA	NA	CATSDLQKPDTGELFF	TGTGCCACCAGTGATTTACAGAAACCGGACACCGGGGAGCTGTTTTTT
TRBJ1-5	TRBV28	NA	NA	CASSSGGAGNQPQHF	TGTGCCAGCAGTTCGGGAGGGGCTGGCAATCAGCCCCAGCATTTT
TRBJ2-7	TRBV2	NA	NA	CASSETGGEQYF	TGTGCCAGCAGTGAAACGGGTGGGGAGCAGTACTTC
TRBJ2-7	TRBV18	NA	NA	CASSSSSYEQYF	TGTGCCAGCTCATCGAGCTCCTACGAGCAGTACTTC
TRBJ2-7	TRBV7-6	NA	NA	CASSLGPGVVGEQYF	TGTGCCAGCAGCTTAGGCCCGGGAGTGGTAGGCGAGCAGTACTTC
TRBJ2-2	TRBV3-1/TRBV3-2	NA	TRBD2	CASSQETSGYTGELFF	TGTGCCAGCAGCCAGGAGACTAGCGGGTACACCGGGGAGCTGTTTTTT
TRBJ2-5	TRBV14	once	NA	CASSQVSPEETQYF	TGTGCCAGCAGCCAAGTGTCTCCGGAAGAGACCCAGTACTTC
TRBJ1-5	TRBV5-3	NA	TRBD1	CARRYGRDRSNQPQHF	TGTGCCAGAAGGTACGGCCGGGACAGAAGCAATCAGCCCCAGCATTTT
TRBJ2-7	TRBV5-1	NA	TRBD2	CASSLEAGGPYEQYF	TGCGCCAGCAGCTTGGAAGCGGGAGGGCCCTACGAGCAGTACTTC
TRBJ1-5	TRBV28	NA	NA	CASSLERVGNQPQHF	TGTGCCAGCAGTTTAGAAAGGGTGGGAAATCAGCCCCAGCATTTT
TRBJ1-1	TRBV11-3	NA	NA	CASSLDWRGKDTEAFF	TGTGCCAGCAGCTTAGATTGGAGAGGGAAGGACACTGAAGCTTTCTTT
TRBJ1-2	TRBV2	NA	TRBD1	CASSARGTGNYGYTF	TGTGCCAGCAGTGCCCGTGGGACAGGGAACTATGGCTACACCTTC
TRBJ1-1	TRBV27	NA	NA	CASSPEPRGHTEAFF	TGTGCCAGCAGTCCCGAACCGAGGGGACACACTGAAGCTTTCTTT
TRBJ2-7	TRBV19	NA	NA	CASSSTGGVGTDFYEQYF	TGTGCCAGTAGCAGCACCGGGGGGGTCGGGACAGATTTCTACGAGCAGTACTTC
TRBJ2-3	TRBV5-4	NA	NA	CASIRGGLQGTDTQYF	TGTGCCAGCATCAGGGGGGGCCTGCAAGGCACAGATACGCAGTATTTT
TRBJ2-1	TRBV6-4	NA	NA	CASSDSLTWGANEQFF	TGTGCCAGCAGTGACTCCTTGACTTGGGGAGCTAATGAGCAGTTCTTC